The source of this T cell receptor beta chain is a study of identical twins. Study-wide points: Out-of-frame alpha sequences that twins shared showed excess low generation probability.

With template switching, a universal primer site was added, and the cDNA carried unique molecular identifiers. TCRdb reanalysed the 5' RACE reads using MiXCR and keeps one entry per CDR3 protein. The sample yields about 250,000 distinct CDR3 sequences, around 15% seen once. On this clonotype: Its antigen is as yet unknown.

V lost 6 bases and J lost 5, with 7 bases in between. CDR3 length: 11 residues. The chain recombines TRBV12-3 or TRBV12-4 with TRBJ1-1, with D hard to call. The sequenced material came from memory (CD45RO+) T cells sorted from blood. This clonotype originated in a woman between 18 and 30 years old in good health. CDR3: CASRLRTEAFF. The CDR3 DNA reads as TGTGCCAGCAGATTGAGGACTGAAGCTTTCTTT.